This T cell receptor beta chain derives from a study of T cell changes during pregnancy in multiple sclerosis. V trimming: 1 base; J trimming: 1 base; junction bases outside the gene matches: 2. Per germline, CDR1 SGHTS and CDR2 YDEGEE. This CDR3 spans 16 amino acids. The data were produced by immunoSEQ multiplex PCR, yet TCRdb's version contains in-frame clones alone and is incomplete. Of under 55,000 clones in the sample, 70% to 90% were seen once. This clone appeared once. Sample: peripheral blood, taken in the first trimester of pregnancy. The V and J genes are TRBV5-8 and TRBJ1-6; 7 bases match TRBD1. This sequence was found in a female donor with multiple sclerosis, enrolled in a pregnancy study. CDR3 nucleotides: TGTGCCAGCAGCTTGCCAGGGGGATCCTATAATTCACCCCTCCACTTT. Encoded protein: CASSLPGGSYNSPLHF.